This TCR beta chain was identified in a study of blood T cell repertoires in COVID-19. Study-level background: Sites in the United States, Italy and Spain provided acute and convalescent COVID-19 samples. Sample material is recorded as cDNA or gDNA derived from T cells, B-cell-depleted T cells, or PBMCs.

In the original processing: Nucleated cell counts were estimated from reference gene primer amplification. Sequencing used immunoSEQ multiplex PCR; TCRdb keeps in-frame clones, though not all of them. Clone size and the V and J calls come from that table; the DNA yielded D and trimming. The repertoire holds fewer than 300,000 clones, with 82% as singletons. Per germline, CDR1 LNHDA and CDR2 SQIVND (reference sequence). V shed 3 bases, J shed 0 bases, and the junction held 5 bases outside the gene matches. This CDR3 contains 15 residues. This chain connects TRBV19 to TRBJ2-7; 7 bases are shared with TRBD2. This clonotype originated in a woman under 30 with acute or convalescent COVID-19. The specimen was peripheral blood. The CDR3 sequence: CASSIPSGSSYEQYF. The CDR3 DNA is TGTGCCAGTAGTATCCCTAGCGGAAGCTCCTACGAGCAGTACTTC.